This T cell receptor beta chain was found in a study of cytomegalovirus exposure and HLA in healthy donors. Study overall: HLA-typed donors contributed about 85 million unique TCRs, which were held in an early data release. Findings and limits, study-wide: Reportedly, fewer N-insertions than the roughly 700-donor mean appeared in an Asian-associated ancestry cluster in a later analysis. There were some public TCRs occurring in many donors, but most TCR sequences were rare.

The donors gave bone marrow, and they were healthy. Concerning this clone: Antigen unknown.

The PCR made use of 60 Vbeta and 13 Jbeta primers. Here immunoSEQ multiplex PCR was the method, and the copy in TCRdb shows in-frame clones only, minus some. The sample holds roughly 80,000 clones, around 85% seen once. Germline CDR1 reads SGHTS; CDR2 reads YDEGEE. Trimming left V 2 bases short and J 0 bases short, with 12 bases between. The length of the CDR3 is 16 residues. The origin of this receptor is a woman in her fifties or sixties in good health and CMV-seronegative. The rearrangement links TRBV5-8 to TRBJ2-1, with D unclear. The sample taken for sequencing was PBMCs. CDR3 nucleotides: TGTGCCAGCAGCTTCAGACGGCACAGCTCCTACAATGAGCAGTTCTTC. This encodes CASSFRRHSSYNEQFF. Together with reference TRBV5-8 and TRBJ2-1, the CDR3 gives the full variable domain: EAGVTQSPTHLIKTRGQQATLRCSPISGHTSVYWYQQALGLGLQFLLWYDEGEERNRGNFPPRFSGRQFPNYSSELNVNALELEDSALYLCASSFRRHSSYNEQFFGPGTRLTVL.